This is a list of T cell receptor beta chains from one sample in a study of neurological immune-mediated disorders. Via MiXCR, TCRdb re-called the 5' RACE reads, giving one row per CDR3 protein. The sample holds around 41,000 distinct CDR3 sequences, about 15% seen once. Sequencing was carried out using CD4+ T cells from blood. Receptor source: a woman aged 60 to 75 with HTLV-1-associated myelopathy (HAM/TSP). The CDR3 runs from the conserved cysteine through the conserved F or W. A D gene is named only where the DNA matches it firmly. Only some rows state a clone size, as once, few, many or a class for expanded clones.

NA,TRBJ2-3,many,TRBV5-1,CASSWRGDHTDTQYF,TGCGCCAGCAGCTGGAGAGGAGATCACACAGATACGCAGTATTTT
TRBD1,TRBJ2-2,NA,TRBV6-2/TRBV6-3,CASGTANTVELFF,TGTGCCAGTGGGACAGCGAACACTGTGGAGCTGTTTTTT
TRBD1,TRBJ2-7,many,TRBV7-2,CASSLDVGQAYEQYF,TGTGCCAGCAGCTTAGATGTGGGACAGGCCTACGAGCAGTACTTC
NA,TRBJ1-1,once,TRBV29-1,CSVLPGGSTEAFF,TGCAGCGTACTCCCGGGGGGGAGCACTGAAGCTTTCTTT
NA,TRBJ1-2,NA,TRBV18,CASSTGIQGYYGYTF,TGTGCCAGCTCAACCGGGATCCAGGGCTACTATGGCTACACCTTC
TRBD1,TRBJ2-3,few,TRBV18,CASSPNRQGLTDTQYF,TGTGCCAGCTCACCAAACAGACAGGGGTTGACAGATACGCAGTATTTT
TRBD2,TRBJ2-5,many,TRBV4-1,CASSQEGSASGRLYQETQYF,TGCGCCAGCAGCCAAGAGGGTTCGGCTAGCGGGAGGCTGTACCAAGAGACCCAGTACTTC
NA,TRBJ2-1,NA,TRBV19,CATSRSSGLHNEQFF,TGTGCCACGTCCCGGTCAAGCGGACTGCACAATGAGCAGTTCTTC
NA,TRBJ1-2,many,TRBV5-1,CASTENLQGDYGYTF,TGCGCCAGCACCGAGAACCTACAGGGTGACTATGGCTACACCTTC
NA,TRBJ2-1,many,TRBV12-3/TRBV12-4,CASSLRRGRRLLDEQFF,TGTGCCAGCAGCCTACGACGGGGCAGGAGGCTCTTGGATGAGCAGTTCTTC
NA,TRBJ1-2,many,TRBV11-2,CASSPDNYYGYTF,TGTGCCAGCAGCCCAGACAACTACTATGGCTACACCTTC
NA,TRBJ1-5,many,TRBV20-1,CSASFLDWGNQPQHF,TGCAGTGCTAGTTTCCTTGATTGGGGCAATCAGCCCCAGCATTTT
NA,TRBJ1-6,many,TRBV10-3,CAISDGQGGNSPLHF,TGTGCCATCAGTGATGGGCAGGGAGGTAATTCACCCCTCCACTTT
TRBD2,TRBJ2-3,many,TRBV12-3/TRBV12-4,CASSSGLANRNTQYF,TGTGCCAGCAGCTCCGGACTAGCGAATCGAAATACGCAGTATTTT
TRBD2,TRBJ2-7,few,TRBV6-6,CASSRTSGSSYEQYF,TGTGCCAGCAGTAGGACTAGCGGGAGCTCCTACGAGCAGTACTTC
NA,TRBJ2-1,few,TRBV11-2,CASSFGQEFNEQFF,TGTGCCAGCAGCTTCGGGCAGGAATTCAATGAGCAGTTCTTC
TRBD1,TRBJ1-6,many,TRBV10-3,CAIRDRGEDSPLHF,TGTGCCATCAGGGACAGGGGAGAAGATTCACCCCTCCACTTT
NA,TRBJ2-7,few,TRBV20-1,CSARRRTTLYSYEQYF,TGCAGTGCTAGAAGACGGACAACCCTATACTCCTACGAGCAGTACTTC